The 15 T cell receptor beta chains below were found in one sample sequenced in a study of cytomegalovirus exposure and HLA in healthy donors. The protocol was immunoSEQ multiplex PCR, while the TCRdb copy is restricted to in-frame clones and leaves out a portion. The sample shows roughly 79,000 clones, roughly 93% of them seen only once. The sequencing sample was made of PBMCs. The receptor set was obtained from a man between 18 and 35 years old in good health and CMV-seronegative.

This chain uses TRBV5-4 with TRBJ2-1; D is unclear. The CDR3 is 14 amino acids. CDR1 and CDR2 (germline): SGHNT, YYREEE (reference sequence). Trimming took 4 bases from V and 8 from J, leaving 16 bases between them. CDR3 nucleotide sequence: TGTGCCAGCAGCCCGGTTTCGTCTAATTATGAGCAGTTCTTC. It specifies CASSPVSSNYEQFF.

The V call is TRBV18, the J call TRBJ2-7; TRBD2 aligns across 7 bases. Germline trimming cut 3 bases from V and 6 bases from J; bases unmatched to any gene: 8. The CDR3 spans 14 residues. Germline CDR1 and CDR2: KGHSH and LQKENI. The CDR3 nucleotides read TGTGCCAGCTCACCTTCGGCGGGAGTAGCCGAGCAGTACTTC. It is translated as CASSPSAGVAEQYF.

V is TRBV29-1 and J is TRBJ1-2, with D perhaps matching TRBD1 (6 bases). The V end was cut by 3 bases, the J end by 2 bases, with 16 bases between. The germline V gene encodes CDR1 SQVTM and CDR2 ANQGSEA. The CDR3 is 15 residues long. The CDR3 loop reads CSVEAGVQGNYGYTF. The CDR3 nucleotides are TGCAGCGTTGAGGCAGGGGTTCAGGGAAACTATGGCTACACCTTC.

This chain connects TRBV19 to TRBJ1-6; 10 nucleotides line up with TRBD1. Trimming removed 5 bases from V and 6 bases from J; junction bases left unmatched: 4. Germline lookup yields CDR1 LNHDA and CDR2 SQIVND (reference sequence). This CDR3 has 15 amino acids. The CDR3 DNA follows: TGTGCCAGTAGTCTTGGACAGGGGGGTAATTCACCCCTCCACTTT. Its protein is CASSLGQGGNSPLHF. Filled out from reference TRBV19 and TRBJ1-6, the complete variable domain reads DGGITQSPKYLFRKEGQNVTLSCEQNLNHDAMYWYRQDPGQGLRLIYYSQIVNDFQKGDIAEGYSVSREKKESFPLTVTSAQKNPTAFYLCASSLGQGGNSPLHFGNGTRLTVT.

The chain links TRBV27 to TRBJ2-1; 9 bases map to TRBD2. From germline, CDR1 is MNHEY and CDR2 SMNVEV (reference sequence). This CDR3 has 15 amino acids. With V trimmed by 2 bases and J by 2 bases, 1 base remained unmatched. This chain's CDR3 is CASSLAGGPYNEQFF. The CDR3 DNA reads TGTGCCAGCAGTTTAGCGGGAGGGCCCTACAATGAGCAGTTCTTC.

CDR3 sequence: CASAYLRREDHNEQFF. Written as DNA, the CDR3 is TGTGCCAGCGCCTATCTAAGGCGGGAGGACCACAATGAGCAGTTCTTC. This sequence joins TRBV27 and TRBJ2-1; 8 nucleotides align to TRBD2. Germline V gives CDR1 MNHEY, CDR2 SMNVEV (reference sequence). This CDR3 region has 16 residues. Trimming cost V 8 bases and J 5 bases; bases outside gene matches: 14.

The chain couples TRBV6-6 to TRBJ2-7; 9 nucleotides line up with TRBD1. Trimming at V came to 0 bases and at J to 6 bases, leaving 6 bases not matched to a gene. CDR1 is MNHNY and CDR2 is SVGAGI in the germline V gene (reference sequence). The CDR3 contains 15 residues. In DNA, the CDR3 is TGTGCCAGCAGTTACTCGACCGGGACAGGGTTCGAGCAGTACTTC. This translates into CASSYSTGTGFEQYF.

The chain carries TRBV9 and TRBJ2-5; 10 nucleotides agree with TRBD2. CDR3 size: 15 residues. J was trimmed by 7 bases and V by 2 bases; bases with no gene match: 8. The germline V gene has CDR1 SGDLS and CDR2 YYNGEE. The CDR3: CASSVYLAGEATQYF. In nucleotides, the CDR3 is TGTGCCAGCAGCGTTTACCTAGCGGGAGAAGCGACCCAGTACTTC.

The chain carries TRBV14 and TRBJ1-3; D remains ambiguous. There are 12 residues in the CDR3. V shed 1 base and J shed 9 bases, with 7 bases lying between them. Germline values: CDR1 SGHDN, CDR2 FVKESK. CDR3 DNA: TGTGCCAGCAGCCAAGGCCCGGTCACCATATATTTT. It encodes CASSQGPVTIYF.

The chain carries TRBV19 and TRBJ1-5; D not resolved. The length of the CDR3 is 9 residues. V was clipped by 9 bases and J by 11 bases, with 8 bases between them. In germline, CDR1 is LNHDA, CDR2 SQIVND (reference sequence). The CDR3 coding sequence is TGTGCCAGCGGTGAGACCCAGCATTTT. It specifies CASGETQHF.

The chain is built from TRBV2 and TRBJ2-3; 14 nucleotides line up with TRBD2. This CDR3 spans 15 amino acids. Germline CDR1 reads SNHLY; CDR2 reads FYNNEI. After removal of 8 bases from V and 3 bases from J, the junction contained 4 bases not matched to a gene. DNA for the CDR3: TGTGCCAGCGGGACTAGCGGGAGTATTACAGATACGCAGTATTTT. This translates into CASGTSGSITDTQYF.

The chain couples TRBV5-4 to TRBJ2-7; 10 bases fit TRBD2. This CDR3 spans 14 amino acids. The ends lost 3 bases at V and 3 bases at J; junction bases unmatched: 3. Germline assignment: CDR1 SGHNT and CDR2 YYREEE (reference sequence). Here the CDR3 reads CASSSGLANYEQYF. The CDR3 DNA is TGTGCCAGCAGCTCGGGACTAGCGAACTACGAGCAGTACTTC. Looking up the rest from reference TRBV5-4 and TRBJ2-7 gives the full variable domain: ETGVTQSPTHLIKTRGQQVTLRCSSQSGHNTVSWYQQALGQGPQFIFQYYREEENGRGNFPPRFSGLQFPNYSSELNVNALELDDSALYLCASSSGLANYEQYFGPGTRLTVT.

CDR3 amino acids: CASSEAGARQINEKLFF. The CDR3 DNA is TGTGCCAGCAGTGAAGCAGGTGCAAGACAGATAAATGAAAAACTGTTTTTT. The chain is built from TRBV2 and TRBJ1-4; perhaps TRBD1 as D (5 bases). Per the germline V gene, CDR1 is SNHLY and CDR2 is FYNNEI. The CDR3 has 17 residues. The ends were cut back, 0 bases at V and 5 bases at J, with 16 bases in the middle.

This clone appeared once. The conserved phenylalanine or tryptophan normally closing the CDR3 is absent here, so this likely arose from a read error. It is unclear where the CDR3 begins or ends on the DNA, so no DNA is shown, and the CDR3 is as TCRdb lists it. The chain carries TRBV6-6 and TRBJ2-3; the table names TRBD1, a call not compared with the DNA. CDR1 and CDR2 from the germline V gene are MNHNY and SVGAGI (reference sequence). The CDR3 has 11 amino acids, counting both end residues. The CDR3 here is CASSAGTVAAY.

The CDR3: CAWSSIATNQPQHF. CDR3 DNA: TGTGCCTGGAGCTCAATAGCGACCAATCAGCCCCAGCATTTT. The chain uses TRBV30 and TRBJ1-5; D not certain. The germline V and J ends were trimmed by 3 bases and 3 bases, with 12 bases remaining between them. This CDR3 region has 14 residues. Germline lookup yields CDR1 GTSNPN and CDR2 SVGIG (reference sequence).